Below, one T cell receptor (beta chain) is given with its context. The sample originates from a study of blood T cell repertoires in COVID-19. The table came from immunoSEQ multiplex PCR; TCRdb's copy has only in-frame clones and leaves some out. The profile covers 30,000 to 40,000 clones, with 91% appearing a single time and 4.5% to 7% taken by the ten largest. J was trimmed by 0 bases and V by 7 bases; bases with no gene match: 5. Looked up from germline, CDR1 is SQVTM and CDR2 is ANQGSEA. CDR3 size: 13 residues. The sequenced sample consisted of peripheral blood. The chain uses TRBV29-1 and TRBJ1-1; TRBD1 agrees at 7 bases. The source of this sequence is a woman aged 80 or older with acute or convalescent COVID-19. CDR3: CSAKGQMNTEAFF. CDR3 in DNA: TGCAGCGCCAAGGGACAGATGAACACTGAAGCTTTCTTT.